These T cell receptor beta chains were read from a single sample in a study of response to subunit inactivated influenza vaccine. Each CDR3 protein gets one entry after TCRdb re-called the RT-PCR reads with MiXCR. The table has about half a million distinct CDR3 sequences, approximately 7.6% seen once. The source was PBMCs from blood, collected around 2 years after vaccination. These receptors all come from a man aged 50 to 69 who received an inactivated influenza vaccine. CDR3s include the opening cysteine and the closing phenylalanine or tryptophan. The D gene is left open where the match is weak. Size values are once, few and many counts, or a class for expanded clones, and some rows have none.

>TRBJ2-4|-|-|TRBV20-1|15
TGCAGTGCTAGCCGGGGCTTACTAGCCAAAAACATTCAGTACTTC
CSASRGLLAKNIQYF
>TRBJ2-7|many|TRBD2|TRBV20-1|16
TGCAGTGCTAGCCCCCTGATTAGCGGGTTAGTTTACGAGCAGTACTTC
CSASPLISGLVYEQYF
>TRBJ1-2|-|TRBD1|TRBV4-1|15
TGCGCCAGCAGCCAAGATTCAGGGGGCCTCTTGGGCTACACCTTC
CASSQDSGGLLGYTF
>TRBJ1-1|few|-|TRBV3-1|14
TGTGCCAGCAGCCGGAGGGGGGGGGTCGGTGAAGCTTTCTTT
CASSRRGGVGEAFF
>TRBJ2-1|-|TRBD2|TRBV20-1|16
TGCAGTGCTGAAGATACAAGCGGGAGGGCCGGGGATGAGCAGTTCTTC
CSAEDTSGRAGDEQFF
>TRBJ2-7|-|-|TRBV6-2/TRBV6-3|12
TGTGCCAGCAGTTTATTGAAGGGCAGCCAGTACTTC
CASSLLKGSQYF
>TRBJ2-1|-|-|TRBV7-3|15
TGTGCCAGCAGTTACGACCCCGACTTATACAATGAGCAGTTCTTC
CASSYDPDLYNEQFF
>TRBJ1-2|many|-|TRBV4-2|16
TGTGCCAGCAGCCTACTTACAGGGCTTGGGGACTATGGCTACACCTTC
CASSLLTGLGDYGYTF
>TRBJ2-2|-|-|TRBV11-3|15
TGTGCCAGCAGCTTAGGTGGGACACACACCGGGGAGCTGTTTTTT
CASSLGGTHTGELFF
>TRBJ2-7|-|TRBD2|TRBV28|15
TGTGCCAGCAGTTCGCCGGGACTAGGCCTCTACGAGCAGTACTTC
CASSSPGLGLYEQYF
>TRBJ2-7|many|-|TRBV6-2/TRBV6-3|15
TGTGCCAGCAGTTACCTCGGACAGATATTTTACGAGCAGTACTTC
CASSYLGQIFYEQYF